This TCR beta chain appears in the sequencing data of a study of breast tumors, draining lymph nodes, adjacent tissues. In its sample, this clonotype was seen once. Its cognate antigen is unknown. The trim removed 3 bases at V and 5 bases at J, leaving 11 bases unmatched. Germline V gene sequence: CDR1 KGHDR, CDR2 SFDVKD. This CDR3 is 16 amino acids long. Study-wide results and limits: Tumor repertoires ranked between lymph nodes and nontumor tissue in diversity, with V and J gene preferences. The lymph node origin of tumor T cells was framed as consistent with a hypothesis, not demonstrated. Data fit most tumor T cells coming from lymph node, expanding in tumor.

Each CDR3 protein is one row after TCRdb ran MiXCR on the multiplex PCR reads. The sample holds about 21,000 distinct CDR3 sequences, roughly 40% seen once. Material: breast tumor tissue. The chain carries TRBV24-1 and TRBJ1-2; the match to TRBD1 covers 7 bases. This clonotype originated in a female donor with breast cancer. Some clones in this sample may be carry-over from other donors' samples. CDR3: CATSDRTSGGAYGYTF. In DNA, the CDR3 is TGTGCCACCAGTGATCGTACGTCAGGGGGTGCGTATGGCTACACCTTC.